This T cell receptor beta chain stems from a study of neurological immune-mediated disorders. CDR3 length: 14 amino acids. Per germline, CDR1 MNHEY and CDR2 SVGAGI. Unmatched junction bases numbered 4, after V lost 5 bases and J lost 2 bases. Template-switch 5'RACE cDNA synthesis added a 10-nucleotide unique molecular identifier. TCRdb recomputed calls from the 5' RACE reads with MiXCR, one row per CDR3 protein. The top ten clones hold roughly 34% of a sample with fewer than 20,000 distinct CDR3 sequences, 27% of them seen once. This clonotype has a count of ten or more. The chain uses TRBV6-5 and TRBJ1-2, with TRBD1 identical over 8 bases. What was sequenced was PBMCs. The receptor's source is a man in his fifties with HTLV-1-associated myelopathy (HAM/TSP). CDR3 sequence (DNA): TGTGCCAGCAGTGCAGACAGGGGAAACTATGGCTACACCTTC. Residues: CASSADRGNYGYTF.